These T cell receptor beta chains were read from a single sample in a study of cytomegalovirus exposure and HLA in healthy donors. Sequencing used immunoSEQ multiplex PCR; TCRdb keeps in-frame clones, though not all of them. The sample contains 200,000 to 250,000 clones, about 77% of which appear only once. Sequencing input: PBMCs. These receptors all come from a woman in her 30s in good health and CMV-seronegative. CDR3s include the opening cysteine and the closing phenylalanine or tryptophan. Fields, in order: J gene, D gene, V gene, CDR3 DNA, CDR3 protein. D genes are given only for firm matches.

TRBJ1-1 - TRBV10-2 TGCGCCAGCAGTGAGTCAGGGGTGGGTGAAGCTTTCTTT CASSESGVGEAFF
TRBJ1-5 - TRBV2 TGTGCCAGCAGCCTAACAGGGCCCAATCAGCCCCAGCATTTT CASSLTGPNQPQHF
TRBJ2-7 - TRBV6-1 TGTGCCAGCAGTGAATTAAGGGGAACAACCTACGAGCAGTACTTC CASSELRGTTYEQYF
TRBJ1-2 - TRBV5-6 TGTGCCAGCAGCTTGGCGGAGACTTATGGCTACACCTTC CASSLAETYGYTF
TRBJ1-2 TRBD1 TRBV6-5 TGTGCCAGCAGTCCCGACAGGGTCGGAGGCTACACCTTC CASSPDRVGGYTF
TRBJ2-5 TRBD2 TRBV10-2 TGCGCCAGCAGTGACTGGAGACTAGCGGGGGGCCAAGAGACCCAGTACTTC CASSDWRLAGGQETQYF
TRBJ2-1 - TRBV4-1 TGTGCCAGCAGCCAAGGAGGGACACTAGGGGACAATGAGCAGTTCTTC CASSQGGTLGDNEQFF
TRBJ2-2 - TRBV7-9 TGTGCCAGCAGCTTATATTCAGGGGACACCGGGGAGCTGTTTTTT CASSLYSGDTGELFF
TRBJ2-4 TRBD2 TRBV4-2 TGTGCCAGCAGCCAAGCCGCTAGCGGGAGCGAGGTCATTCAGTACTTC CASSQAASGSEVIQYF
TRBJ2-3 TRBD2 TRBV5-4 TGTGGCAGCAGCTTGGGTCCCCTAGCGGGAGAGACAGATACGCAGTATTTT CGSSLGPLAGETDTQYF
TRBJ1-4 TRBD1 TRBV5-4 TGTGCCAGCAGCGACGGGACAGGGAATGAAAAACTGTTTTTT CASSDGTGNEKLFF
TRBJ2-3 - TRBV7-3 TGTGCCAGCAGCTTAAATGGGAGGATCGATACGCAGTATTTT CASSLNGRIDTQYF
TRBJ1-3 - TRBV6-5 TGTGCCAGCAGTTACTCCGAGAGCTCTGGAAACACCATATATTTT CASSYSESSGNTIYF
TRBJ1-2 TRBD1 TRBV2 TGTGCCAGCCCCCGGGCGGGACAGCTAAATTATGGCTACACCTTC CASPRAGQLNYGYTF
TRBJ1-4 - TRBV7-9 TGTGCCAGCAGCCCACGGGGGACTGATGAAAAACTGTTTTTT CASSPRGTDEKLFF
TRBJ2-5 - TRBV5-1 TGCGCCAGCAGCTTGGGGCAGGCGTACCAAGAGACCCAGTACTTC CASSLGQAYQETQYF
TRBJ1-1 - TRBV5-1 TGCGCCAGCAGCCGACACGAGGGTAACGGCGCTGAAGCTTTCTTT CASSRHEGNGAEAFF
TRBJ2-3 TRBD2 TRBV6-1 TGTGCCAGCAGTGAGGACGGGGGGGCAATAGATACGCAGTATTTT CASSEDGGAIDTQYF
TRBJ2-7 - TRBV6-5 TGTGCCAGCAGAAAGGGGGACGTCAACGAGCAGTACTTC CASRKGDVNEQYF
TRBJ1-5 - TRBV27 TGTGCCAGCAGTTGGGGGGGCGGTCAGCCCCAGCATTTT CASSWGGGQPQHF
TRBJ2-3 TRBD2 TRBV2 TGTGCCAGCAGTGACCCGGGGACTAGCGGGAGCACAGATGCGCAGTATTTT CASSDPGTSGSTDAQYF